This paragraph covers one T cell receptor (beta chain) sequence. No antigen is known for it. Sequencing was performed with immunoSEQ multiplex PCR; in TCRdb, only in-frame clones are kept and a portion is missing. The sample yields some 86,000 clones, about 90% seen once. This CDR3 has 15 residues. The germline V gene encodes CDR1 MNHEY and CDR2 SVGAGI. The V end was cut by 8 bases, the J end by 4 bases, with 20 bases between. This entry comes from a study of OX40 agonist ivuxolimab in advanced cancers. Study-wide background: Six ivuxolimab dose levels, 0.01 to 10 mg/kg, were given intravenously every 2 weeks. Study-wide results and limits: Not determined was the antigen specificity of the expanded peripheral T cells. Among T cells, CD8+ cells averaged more expanded clones than CD4+ cells. Doses of 0.1 to 3.0 mg/kg were accompanied by clonal expansion of CD4+ and CD8+ blood T cells by week 6.

The chain links TRBV6-5 to TRBJ1-1; weak D call: TRBD1 (6 bases). This material consisted of CD4+ or CD8+ T cells sorted from blood, taken in a trial of the OX40 agonist ivuxolimab. The TCR sequence derives from an adult with an advanced solid tumor such as melanoma, head and neck, liver or kidney cancer. This CDR3 reads CASRMGGGLGTEAFF. The DNA for the CDR3 is TGTGCCAGCCGGATGGGGGGGGGCCTTGGCACTGAAGCTTTCTTT.